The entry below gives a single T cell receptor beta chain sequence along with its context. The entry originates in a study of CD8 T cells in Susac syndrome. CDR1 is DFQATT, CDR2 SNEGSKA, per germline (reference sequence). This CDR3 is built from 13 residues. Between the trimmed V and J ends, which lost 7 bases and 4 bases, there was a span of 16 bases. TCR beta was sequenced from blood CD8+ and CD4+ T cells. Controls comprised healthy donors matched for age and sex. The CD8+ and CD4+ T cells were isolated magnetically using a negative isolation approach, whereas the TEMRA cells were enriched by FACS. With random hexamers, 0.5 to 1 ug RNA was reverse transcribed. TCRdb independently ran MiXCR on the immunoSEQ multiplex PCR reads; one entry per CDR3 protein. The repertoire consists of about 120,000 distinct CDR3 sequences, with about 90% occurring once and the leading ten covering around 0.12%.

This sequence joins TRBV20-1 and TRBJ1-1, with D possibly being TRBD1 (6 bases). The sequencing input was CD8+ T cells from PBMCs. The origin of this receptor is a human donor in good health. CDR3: CSVTRGVSTEAFF. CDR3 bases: TGCAGTGTAACGAGGGGGGTCTCCACTGAAGCTTTCTTT.